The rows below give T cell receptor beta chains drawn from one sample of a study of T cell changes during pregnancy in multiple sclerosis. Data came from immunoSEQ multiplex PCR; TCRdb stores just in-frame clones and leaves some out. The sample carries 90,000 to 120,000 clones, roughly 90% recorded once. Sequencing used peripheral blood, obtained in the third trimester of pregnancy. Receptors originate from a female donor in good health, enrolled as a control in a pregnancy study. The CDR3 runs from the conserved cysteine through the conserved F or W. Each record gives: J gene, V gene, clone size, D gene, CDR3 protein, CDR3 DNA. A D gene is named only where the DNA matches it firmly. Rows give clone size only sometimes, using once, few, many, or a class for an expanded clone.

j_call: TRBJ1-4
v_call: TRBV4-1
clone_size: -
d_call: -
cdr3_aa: CASSQMGTGSGEKLFF
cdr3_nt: TGCGCCAGCAGCCAAATGGGAACAGGGTCGGGAGAAAAACTGTTTTTT

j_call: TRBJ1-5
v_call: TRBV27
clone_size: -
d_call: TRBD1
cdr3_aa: CASSTGQRNQPQHF
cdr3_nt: TGTGCCAGCAGCACGGGACAGCGCAATCAGCCCCAGCATTTT

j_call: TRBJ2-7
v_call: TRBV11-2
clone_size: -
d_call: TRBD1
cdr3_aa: CASSSPGTGVYEQYF
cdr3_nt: TGTGCCAGCAGCTCTCCCGGGACAGGGGTCTACGAGCAGTACTTC

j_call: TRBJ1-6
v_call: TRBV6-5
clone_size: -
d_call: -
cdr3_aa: CASGLGDRNSPLHF
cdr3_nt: TGTGCCAGCGGATTGGGAGATAGGAATTCACCCCTCCACTTT

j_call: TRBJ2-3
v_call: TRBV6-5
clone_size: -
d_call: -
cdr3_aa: CASSSASGDTQYF
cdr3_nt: TGTGCCAGCAGTTCCGCGTCGGGAGATACGCAGTATTTT

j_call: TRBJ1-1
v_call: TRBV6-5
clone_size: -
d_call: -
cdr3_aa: CASSYSVGGTGAFF
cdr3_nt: TGTGCCAGCAGTTACTCTGTCGGGGGGACGGGAGCTTTCTTT

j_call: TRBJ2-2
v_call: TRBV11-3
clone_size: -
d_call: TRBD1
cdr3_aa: CASSPRTGWGTGELFF
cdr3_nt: TGTGCCAGCAGCCCTCGGACAGGGTGGGGCACCGGGGAGCTGTTTTTT

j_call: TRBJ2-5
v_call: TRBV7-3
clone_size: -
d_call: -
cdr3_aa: CASSLGGAQETQYF
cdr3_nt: TGTGCCAGCAGCTTGGGCGGGGCACAAGAGACCCAGTACTTC

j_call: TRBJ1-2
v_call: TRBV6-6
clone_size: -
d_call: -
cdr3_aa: CASSYSSGYTF
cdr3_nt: TGTGCCAGCAGTTACTCGAGTGGCTACACCTTC

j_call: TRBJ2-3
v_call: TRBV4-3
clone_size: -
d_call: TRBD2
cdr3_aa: CASSPLAGSTDTQYF
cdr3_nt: TGCGCCAGCAGCCCCTTAGCGGGTAGCACAGATACGCAGTATTTT

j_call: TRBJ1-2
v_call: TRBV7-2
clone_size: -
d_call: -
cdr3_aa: CASSPEGTLKGYGYTF
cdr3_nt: TGTGCCAGCAGCCCAGAGGGTACGCTAAAAGGCTATGGCTACACCTTC

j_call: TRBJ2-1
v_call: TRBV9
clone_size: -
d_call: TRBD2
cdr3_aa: CASSVGAGGAPNEQFF
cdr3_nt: TGTGCCAGCAGCGTAGGGGCGGGGGGGGCCCCCAATGAGCAGTTCTTC

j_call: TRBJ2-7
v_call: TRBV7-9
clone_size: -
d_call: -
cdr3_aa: CASSLAAGQFYEQYF
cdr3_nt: TGTGCCAGCAGCTTAGCCGCGGGACAGTTCTACGAGCAGTACTTC

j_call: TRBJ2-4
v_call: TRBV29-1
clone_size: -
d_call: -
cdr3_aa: CSVEDPLDIQYF
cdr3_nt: TGCAGCGTTGAAGATCCCTTAGACATTCAGTACTTC

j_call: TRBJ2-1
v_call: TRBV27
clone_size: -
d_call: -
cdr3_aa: CASSSTGEQFF
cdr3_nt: TGTGCCAGCAGTTCCACAGGGGAGCAGTTCTTC

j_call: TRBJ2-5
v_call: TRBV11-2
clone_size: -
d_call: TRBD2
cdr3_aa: CASSLMTSGRETQYF
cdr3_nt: TGTGCCAGCAGCTTGATGACTAGCGGGCGAGAGACCCAGTACTTC

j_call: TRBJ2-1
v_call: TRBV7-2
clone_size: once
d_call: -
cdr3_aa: CASSLRGGYTEQFF
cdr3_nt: TGTGCCAGCAGCTTAAGGGGGGGATATACTGAGCAGTTCTTC

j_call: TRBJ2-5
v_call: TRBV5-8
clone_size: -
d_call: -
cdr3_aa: CASSSAAEYQETQYF
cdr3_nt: TGTGCCAGCAGCTCGGCGGCAGAGTACCAAGAGACCCAGTACTTC

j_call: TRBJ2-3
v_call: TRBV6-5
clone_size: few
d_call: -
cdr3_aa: CASSYAPATGERYF
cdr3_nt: TGTGCCAGCAGTTACGCCCCAGCCACGGGGGAGCGGTATTTT

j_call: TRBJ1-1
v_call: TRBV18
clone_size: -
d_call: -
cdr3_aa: CASSPTRENTEAFF
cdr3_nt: TGTGCCAGCTCACCGACCAGGGAGAACACTGAAGCTTTCTTT

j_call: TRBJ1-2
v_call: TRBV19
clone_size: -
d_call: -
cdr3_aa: CASSSTGNNYGYTF
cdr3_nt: TGTGCCAGTAGTTCTACAGGGAATAACTATGGCTACACCTTC

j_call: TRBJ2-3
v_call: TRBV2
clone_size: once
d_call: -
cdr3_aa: CASSPTEGDDTDTQYF
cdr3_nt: TGTGCCAGCAGTCCAACAGAGGGGGACGACACAGATACGCAGTATTTT

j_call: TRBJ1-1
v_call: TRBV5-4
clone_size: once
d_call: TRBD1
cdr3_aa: CASSEDRGHIEAFF
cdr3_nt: TGTGCCAGCAGCGAGGACAGGGGGCATATTGAAGCTTTCTTT

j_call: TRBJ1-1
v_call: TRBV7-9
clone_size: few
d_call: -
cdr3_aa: CASSPSGNTEAFF
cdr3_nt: TGTGCCAGCAGTCCCTCCGGGAACACTGAAGCTTTCTTT

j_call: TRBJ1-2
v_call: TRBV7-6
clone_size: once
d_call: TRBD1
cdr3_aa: CASSLGPGQGSYGYTF
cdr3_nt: TGTGCCAGCAGCTTAGGTCCCGGACAGGGGAGTTATGGCTACACCTTC

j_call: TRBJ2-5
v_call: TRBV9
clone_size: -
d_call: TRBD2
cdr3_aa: CASSVGVAGVGETQYF
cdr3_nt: TGTGCCAGCAGCGTAGGGGTAGCGGGGGTGGGAGAGACCCAGTACTTC

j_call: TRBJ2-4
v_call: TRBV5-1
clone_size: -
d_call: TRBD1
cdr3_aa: CASSVGTGGPKNIQYF
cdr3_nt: TGCGCCAGCAGCGTTGGAACAGGGGGCCCGAAAAACATTCAGTACTTC

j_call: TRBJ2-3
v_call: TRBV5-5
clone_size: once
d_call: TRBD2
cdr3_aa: CASSPGLAGSDTQYF
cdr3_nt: TGTGCCAGCAGTCCCGGACTAGCGGGGTCAGATACGCAGTATTTT

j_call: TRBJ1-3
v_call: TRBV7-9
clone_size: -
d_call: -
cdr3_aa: CASSLEQSSGNTIYF
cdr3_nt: TGTGCCAGCAGCTTAGAACAGAGCTCTGGAAACACCATATATTTT

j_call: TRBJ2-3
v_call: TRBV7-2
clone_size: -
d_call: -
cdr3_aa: CASSLGALRTDTQYF
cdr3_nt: TGTGCCAGCAGCTTAGGGGCCTTACGCACAGATACGCAGTATTTT

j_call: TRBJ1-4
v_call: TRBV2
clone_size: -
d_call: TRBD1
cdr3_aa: CASSPGGLRGNEKLFF
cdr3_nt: TGTGCCAGCAGTCCAGGGGGCTTGCGGGGAAATGAAAAACTGTTTTTT

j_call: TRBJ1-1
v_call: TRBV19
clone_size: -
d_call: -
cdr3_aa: CASSIQGETEAFF
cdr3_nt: TGTGCCAGTAGTATACAGGGTGAGACTGAAGCTTTCTTT

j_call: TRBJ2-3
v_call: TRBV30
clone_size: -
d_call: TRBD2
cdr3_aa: CAWSVGDLAGGTDTQYF
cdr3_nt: TGTGCCTGGAGTGTAGGGGACCTAGCGGGGGGCACAGATACGCAGTATTTT

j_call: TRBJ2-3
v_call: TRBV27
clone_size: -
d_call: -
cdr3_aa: CASSPSTDTQYF
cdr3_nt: TGTGCCAGCAGTCCAAGCACAGATACGCAGTATTTT

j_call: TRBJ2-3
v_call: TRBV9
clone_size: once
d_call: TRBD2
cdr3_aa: CASSVEDRGGRDTQYF
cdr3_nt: TGTGCCAGCAGCGTAGAGGATCGGGGGGGGCGGGATACGCAGTATTTT

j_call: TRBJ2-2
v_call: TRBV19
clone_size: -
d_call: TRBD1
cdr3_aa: CASRDRGTGELFF
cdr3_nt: TGTGCCAGTAGGGACAGGGGAACCGGGGAGCTGTTTTTT

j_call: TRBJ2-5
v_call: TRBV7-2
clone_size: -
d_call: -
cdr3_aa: CASSPQQVGRETQYF
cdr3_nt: TGTGCCAGCAGTCCTCAACAGGTGGGAAGGGAGACCCAGTACTTC

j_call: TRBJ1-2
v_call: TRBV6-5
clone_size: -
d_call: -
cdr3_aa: CATQRLSWDGYTF
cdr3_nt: TGTGCCACCCAACGACTCTCCTGGGATGGCTACACCTTC

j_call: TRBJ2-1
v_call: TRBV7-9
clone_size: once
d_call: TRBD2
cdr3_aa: CASSLELTGGPRNEQFF
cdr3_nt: TGTGCCAGCAGCTTAGAGTTAACGGGGGGGCCCCGGAATGAGCAGTTCTTC

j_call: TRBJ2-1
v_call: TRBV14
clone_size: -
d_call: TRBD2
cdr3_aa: CASSRTTSGGYNEQFF
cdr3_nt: TGTGCCAGCAGCCGGACGACTAGCGGGGGGTACAATGAGCAGTTCTTC

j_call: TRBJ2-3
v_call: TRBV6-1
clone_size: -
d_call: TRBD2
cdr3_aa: CASSDWTSGGSTDTQYF
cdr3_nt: TGTGCCAGCAGTGATTGGACTAGCGGGGGTAGCACAGATACGCAGTATTTT

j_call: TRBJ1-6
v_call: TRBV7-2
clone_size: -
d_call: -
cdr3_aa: CASSLAGDNSPLHF
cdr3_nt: TGTGCCAGCAGCTTAGCAGGGGATAATTCACCCCTCCACTTT

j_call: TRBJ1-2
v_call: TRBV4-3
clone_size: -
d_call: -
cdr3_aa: CASSQANRVLTF
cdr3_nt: TGCGCCAGCAGCCAGGCAAACAGGGTGCTCACCTTC

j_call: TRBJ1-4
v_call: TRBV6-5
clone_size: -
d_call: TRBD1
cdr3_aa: CASSHRGELFF
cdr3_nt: TGTGCCAGCAGCCACAGGGGGGAACTGTTTTTT

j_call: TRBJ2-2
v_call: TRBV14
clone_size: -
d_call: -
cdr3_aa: CASSLHRGGTGELFF
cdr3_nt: TGTGCCAGCAGCCTTCACAGGGGAGGCACCGGGGAGCTGTTTTTT

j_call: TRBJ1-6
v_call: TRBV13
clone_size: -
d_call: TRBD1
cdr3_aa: CASSSRDSDNSPLHF
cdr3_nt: TGTGCCAGCAGCTCCCGGGACAGCGATAATTCACCCCTCCACTTT